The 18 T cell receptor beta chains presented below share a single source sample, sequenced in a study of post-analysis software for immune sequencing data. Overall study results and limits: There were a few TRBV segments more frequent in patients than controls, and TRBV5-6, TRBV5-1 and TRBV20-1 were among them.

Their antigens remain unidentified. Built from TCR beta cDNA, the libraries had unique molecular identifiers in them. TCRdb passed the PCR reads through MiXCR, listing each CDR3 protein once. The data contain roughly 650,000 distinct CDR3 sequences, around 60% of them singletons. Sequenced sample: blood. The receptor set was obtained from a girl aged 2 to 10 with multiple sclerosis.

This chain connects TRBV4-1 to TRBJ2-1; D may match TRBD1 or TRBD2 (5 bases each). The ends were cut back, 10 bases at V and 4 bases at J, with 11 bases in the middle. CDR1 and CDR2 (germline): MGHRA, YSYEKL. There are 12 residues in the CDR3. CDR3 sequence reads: CATGDGYNEQFF. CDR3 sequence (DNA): TGCGCCACCGGGGACGGTTACAATGAGCAGTTCTTC.

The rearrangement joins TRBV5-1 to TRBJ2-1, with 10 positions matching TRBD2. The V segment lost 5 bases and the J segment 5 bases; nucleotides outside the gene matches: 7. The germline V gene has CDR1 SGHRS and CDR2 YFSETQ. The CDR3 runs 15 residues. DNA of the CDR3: TGCGCCAGCAGTAGGACCCTAGCGGGAGACAATGAGCAGTTCTTC. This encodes CASSRTLAGDNEQFF.

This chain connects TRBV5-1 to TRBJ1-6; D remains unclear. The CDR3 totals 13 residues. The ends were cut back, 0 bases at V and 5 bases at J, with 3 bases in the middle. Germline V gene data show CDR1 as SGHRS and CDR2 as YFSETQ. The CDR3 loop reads CASSLENNSPLHF. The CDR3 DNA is TGCGCCAGCAGCTTGGAGAATAATTCACCCCTCCACTTT.

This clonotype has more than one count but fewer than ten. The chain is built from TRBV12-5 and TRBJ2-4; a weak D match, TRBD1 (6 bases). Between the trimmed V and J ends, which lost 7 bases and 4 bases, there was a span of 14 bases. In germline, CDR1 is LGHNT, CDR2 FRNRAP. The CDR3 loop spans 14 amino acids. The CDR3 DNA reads TGTGCTAGTGCCCGCAAGGACAGAAAAAACATTCAGTACTTC. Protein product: CASARKDRKNIQYF.

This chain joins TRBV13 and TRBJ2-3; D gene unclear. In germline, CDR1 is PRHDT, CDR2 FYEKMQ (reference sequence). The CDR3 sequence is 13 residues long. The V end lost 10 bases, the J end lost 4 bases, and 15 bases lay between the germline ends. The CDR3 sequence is CATLNSASDTQYF. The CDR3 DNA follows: TGTGCCACCCTAAATTCCGCATCAGATACGCAGTATTTT.

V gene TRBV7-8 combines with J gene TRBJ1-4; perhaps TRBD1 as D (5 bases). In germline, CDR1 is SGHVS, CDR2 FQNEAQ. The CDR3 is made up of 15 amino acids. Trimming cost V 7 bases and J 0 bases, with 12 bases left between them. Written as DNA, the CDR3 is TGTGCCAGCACCACAGGATTCACAACTAATGAAAAACTGTTTTTT. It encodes CASTTGFTTNEKLFF. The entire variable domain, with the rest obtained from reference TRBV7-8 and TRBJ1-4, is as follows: GAGVSQSPRYKVAKRGQDVALRCDPISGHVSLFWYQQALGQGPEFLTYFQNEAQLDKSGLPSDRFFAERPEGSVSTLKIQRTQQEDSAVYLCASTTGFTTNEKLFFGSGTQLSVL.

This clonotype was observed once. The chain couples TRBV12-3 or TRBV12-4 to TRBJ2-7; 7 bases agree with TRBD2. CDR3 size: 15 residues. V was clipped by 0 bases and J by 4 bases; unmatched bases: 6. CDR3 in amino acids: CASSLAVPAGYEQYF. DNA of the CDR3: TGTGCCAGCAGTTTAGCAGTTCCAGCGGGATACGAGCAGTACTTC.

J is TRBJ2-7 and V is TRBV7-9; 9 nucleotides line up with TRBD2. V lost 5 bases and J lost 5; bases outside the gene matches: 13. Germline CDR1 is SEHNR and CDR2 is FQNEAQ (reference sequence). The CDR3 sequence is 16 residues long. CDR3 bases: TGTGCCAGCAGCCCCAAGGGCGGGAGGGCCCGGAACGAGCAGTACTTC. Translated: CASSPKGGRARNEQYF.

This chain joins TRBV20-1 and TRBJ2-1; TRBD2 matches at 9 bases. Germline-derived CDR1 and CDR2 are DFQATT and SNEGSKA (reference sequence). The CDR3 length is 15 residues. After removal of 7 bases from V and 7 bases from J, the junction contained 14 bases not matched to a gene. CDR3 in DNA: TGCAGTGTCCCTGACGGGCGGGGGGGCCTGAATGAGCAGTTCTTC. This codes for CSVPDGRGGLNEQFF.

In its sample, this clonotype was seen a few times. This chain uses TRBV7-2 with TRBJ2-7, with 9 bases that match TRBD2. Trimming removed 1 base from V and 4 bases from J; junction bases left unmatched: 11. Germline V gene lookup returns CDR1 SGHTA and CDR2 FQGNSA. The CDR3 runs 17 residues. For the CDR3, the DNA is TGTGCCAGCAGCTTAGGCCGTCTAGCGGGGTTCTGGTACGAGCAGTACTTC. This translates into CASSLGRLAGFWYEQYF.

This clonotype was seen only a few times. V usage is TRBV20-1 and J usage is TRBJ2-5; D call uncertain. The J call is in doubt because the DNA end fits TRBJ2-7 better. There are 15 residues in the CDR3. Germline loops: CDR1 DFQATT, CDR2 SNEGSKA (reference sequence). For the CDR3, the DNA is TGCAGTGCTAGAGATATAGAGGTCGCCCATAACGAGCAGTACTTC. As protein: CSARDIEVAHNEQYF.

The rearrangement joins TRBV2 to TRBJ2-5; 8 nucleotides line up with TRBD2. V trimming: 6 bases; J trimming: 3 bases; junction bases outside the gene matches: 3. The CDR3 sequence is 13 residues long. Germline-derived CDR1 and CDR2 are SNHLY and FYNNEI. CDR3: CASRGTREETQYF. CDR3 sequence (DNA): TGTGCCAGCAGGGGGACTAGGGAAGAGACCCAGTACTTC.

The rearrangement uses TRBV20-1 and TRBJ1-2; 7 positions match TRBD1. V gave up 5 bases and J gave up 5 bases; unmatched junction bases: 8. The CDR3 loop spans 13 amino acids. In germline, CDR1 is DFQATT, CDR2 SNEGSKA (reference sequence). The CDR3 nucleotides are TGCAGTGCTTATGTCCGGGACAGATATGGCTACACCTTC. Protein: CSAYVRDRYGYTF.

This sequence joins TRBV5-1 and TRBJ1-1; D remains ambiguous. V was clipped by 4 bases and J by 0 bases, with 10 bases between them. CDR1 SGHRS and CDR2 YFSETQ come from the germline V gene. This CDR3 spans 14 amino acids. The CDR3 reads CASSRGRMNTEAFF. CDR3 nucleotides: TGCGCCAGCAGCCGTGGACGGATGAACACTGAAGCTTTCTTT.

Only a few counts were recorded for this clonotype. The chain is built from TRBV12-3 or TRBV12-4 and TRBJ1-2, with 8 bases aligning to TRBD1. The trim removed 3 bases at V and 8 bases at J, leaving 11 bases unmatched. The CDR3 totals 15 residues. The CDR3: CASSFVGRQGRGYTF. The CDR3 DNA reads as TGTGCCAGCAGTTTTGTGGGGCGACAGGGGAGAGGCTACACCTTC.

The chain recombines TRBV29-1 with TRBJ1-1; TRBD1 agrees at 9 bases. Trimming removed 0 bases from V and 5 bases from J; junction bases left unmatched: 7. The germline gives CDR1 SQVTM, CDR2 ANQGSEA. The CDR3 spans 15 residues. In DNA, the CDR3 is TGCAGCGTTGAAGATGGTACAGGGGGCTCGACTGAAGCTTTCTTT. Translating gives CSVEDGTGGSTEAFF.

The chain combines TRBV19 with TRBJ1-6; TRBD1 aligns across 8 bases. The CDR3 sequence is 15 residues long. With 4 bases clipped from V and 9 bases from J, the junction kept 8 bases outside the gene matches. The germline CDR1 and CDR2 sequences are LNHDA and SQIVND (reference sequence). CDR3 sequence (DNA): TGTGCCAGTAGTAGACCGGGACAGGAGCGTTCACCCCTCCACTTT. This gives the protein CASSRPGQERSPLHF.

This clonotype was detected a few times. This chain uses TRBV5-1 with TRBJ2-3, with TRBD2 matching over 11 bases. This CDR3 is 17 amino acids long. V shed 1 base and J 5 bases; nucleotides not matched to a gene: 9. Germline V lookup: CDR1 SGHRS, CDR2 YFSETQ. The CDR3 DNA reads TGCGCCAGCAGCTTGATAGTCCTAGCGGGAGGCTTAGATACGCAGTATTTT. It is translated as CASSLIVLAGGLDTQYF.